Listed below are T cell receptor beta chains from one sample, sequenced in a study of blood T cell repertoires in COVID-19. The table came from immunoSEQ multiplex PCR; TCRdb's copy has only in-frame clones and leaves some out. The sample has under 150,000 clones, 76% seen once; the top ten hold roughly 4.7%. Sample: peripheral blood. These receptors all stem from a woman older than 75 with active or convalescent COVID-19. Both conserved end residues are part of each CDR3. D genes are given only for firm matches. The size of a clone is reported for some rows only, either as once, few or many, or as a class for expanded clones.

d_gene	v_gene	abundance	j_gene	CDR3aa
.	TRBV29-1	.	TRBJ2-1	CSVGGAQGHEQFF
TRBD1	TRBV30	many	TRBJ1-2	CAWTQGAAFNHYGYTF
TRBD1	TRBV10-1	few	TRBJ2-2	CASSDPGQGGTGELFF
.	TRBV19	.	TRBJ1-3	CASSTGHLLGGNTIYF
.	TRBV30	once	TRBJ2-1	CAWSVQGHNEQFF
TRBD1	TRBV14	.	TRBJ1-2	CASSQDRGGYTF
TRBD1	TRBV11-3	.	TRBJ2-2	CASSDRQGSGELFF
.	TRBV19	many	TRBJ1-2	CASEGRDPPYGYTF
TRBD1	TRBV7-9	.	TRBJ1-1	CASNQQGPGAEAFF
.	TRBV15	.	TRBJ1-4	CATSRDLATNEKLFF
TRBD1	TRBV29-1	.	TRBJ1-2	CSVGGTGKNGYTF
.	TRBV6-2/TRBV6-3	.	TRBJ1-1	CASSPTMDTEAFF
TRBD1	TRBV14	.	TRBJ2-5	CASSQSWDRSQETQYF
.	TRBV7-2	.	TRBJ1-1	CASSGLRGGTEAFF
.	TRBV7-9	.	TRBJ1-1	CASSLPWPTANTEAFF
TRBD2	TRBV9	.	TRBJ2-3	CASSPEAAGGPGYTDTQYF
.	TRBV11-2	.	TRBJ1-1	CASSLDQTEAFF
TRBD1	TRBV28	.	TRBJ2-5	CASGTARETQYF
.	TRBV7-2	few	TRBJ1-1	CASSLPGHTRDEAFF
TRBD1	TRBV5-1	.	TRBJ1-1	CASSWDRANTEAFF
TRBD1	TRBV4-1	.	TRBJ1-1	CASSQRTGRTEAFF
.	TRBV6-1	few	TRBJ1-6	CASSEGGDSYNSPLHF
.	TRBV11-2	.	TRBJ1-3	CASSWGGASGNTIYF
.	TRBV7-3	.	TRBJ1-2	CASSFFGGDGYTF
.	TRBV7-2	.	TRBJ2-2	CASSGGSGTNTGELFF
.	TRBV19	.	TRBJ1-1	CASSIGGSRTRGNTEAFF
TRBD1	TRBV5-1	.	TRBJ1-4	CASRSDREGEKLFF
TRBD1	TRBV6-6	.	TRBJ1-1	CASSLKPGQIMNTEAFF
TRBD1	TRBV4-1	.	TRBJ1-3	CASSQPGQGAGNTIYF
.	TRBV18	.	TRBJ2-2	CASSPPSSPGELFF
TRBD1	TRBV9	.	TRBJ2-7	CASSPPGGTGAEQYF
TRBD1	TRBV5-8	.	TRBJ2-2	CASSLGQGHAGELFF
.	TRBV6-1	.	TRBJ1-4	CASSETGWGQYTHEKLFF
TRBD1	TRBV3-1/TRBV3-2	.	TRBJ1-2	CASSQQGAGYTF
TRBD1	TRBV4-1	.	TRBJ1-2	CASSQDNAGGAGSYGYTF
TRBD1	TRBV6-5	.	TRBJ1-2	CASRGQGEGYTF
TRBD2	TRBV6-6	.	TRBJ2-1	CASSSTRTSNNEQFF
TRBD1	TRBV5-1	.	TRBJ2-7	CASSSKGQGSEQYF
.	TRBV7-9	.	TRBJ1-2	CASSSSTGPNYGYTF
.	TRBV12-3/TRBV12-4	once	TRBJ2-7	CASSFKADNEQYF
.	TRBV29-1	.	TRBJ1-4	CSVSGGNEKLFF
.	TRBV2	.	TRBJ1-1	CASSVREHTEAFF
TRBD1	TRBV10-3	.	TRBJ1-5	CATEGAGGNQPQHF
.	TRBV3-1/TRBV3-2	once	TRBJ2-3	CASSQRENTQYF